These 16 T cell receptor beta chains were sequenced from one sample in a study of CD8+CD57+ T cells in acquired aplastic anemia. Template material for TCR beta VDJ and CDR3 profiling consisted of genomic DNA. TCRdb analysed the reads with MiXCR anew, one entry per CDR3 protein. Of 200,000 to 250,000 distinct CDR3 sequences in the sample, around 63% were seen once. The sequencing input was sorted CD4+, CD8+, or CD8+CD57+ T cells (not recorded which) from PBMCs. The origin of the receptors is a human donor in good health.

The chain combines TRBV29-1 with TRBJ2-1; 9 nucleotides align to TRBD2. The CDR3 contains 14 residues. The V gene end was trimmed by 7 bases and the J gene end by 7 bases; junction bases not matched to a gene: 11. Looked up from germline, CDR1 is SQVTM and CDR2 is ANQGSEA. The CDR3 here is CSAYSGGLLNEQFF. The DNA for the CDR3 is TGCAGCGCATATAGCGGGGGATTGTTAAATGAGCAGTTCTTC.

This chain uses TRBV10-3 with TRBJ2-1; the D gene could be TRBD1 or TRBD2 (5 bases each). This CDR3 has 14 amino acids. The V end lost 10 bases, the J end lost 1 base, and 14 bases lay between the germline ends. Germline CDR1 reads ENHRY; CDR2 reads SYGVKD. The CDR3 region has the DNA TGTGCCAGCGGCCGGGACGGATCCTACAATGAGCAGTTCTTC. It codes for CASGRDGSYNEQFF.

Of note for this clonotype: Mismatch with germline at one junction end may stem from a read error. The genes are TRBV11-2 and TRBJ2-2; tentatively, D is TRBD2 (6 bases). The CDR3 consists of 16 residues. The V gene's germline CDR1 is SGHAT and CDR2 FQNNGV. CDR3 residues: CASSYERAGWNGELLF. The CDR3 DNA follows: TGTGCCAGCAGCTACGAGCGGGCCGGCTGGAACGGGGAGCTGCTTTTT.

In its sample, this clonotype was seen many times. The V call is TRBV7-6, the J call TRBJ2-3; D is tentatively TRBD1 or TRBD2 (5 bases each). From germline, CDR1 is SGHVS and CDR2 FNYEAQ. The CDR3 runs to 14 residues. V lost 5 bases to trimming and J lost 4 bases, with 13 bases between them. The CDR3 sequence is CASSPRSGPDTQYF. The CDR3 nucleotides are TGTGCCAGCAGCCCCCGGTCGGGGCCAGATACGCAGTATTTT.

This sequence joins TRBV29-1 and TRBJ1-1; D unclear. V shed 3 bases and J shed 6 bases, with 20 bases lying between them. The CDR3 is made up of 15 amino acids. Germline lookup yields CDR1 SQVTM and CDR2 ANQGSEA. The CDR3 sequence: CSVEARLSRAPEAFF. CDR3 nucleotides: TGCAGCGTTGAGGCCCGGTTGTCTCGGGCCCCTGAAGCTTTCTTT.

This rearrangement joins TRBV4-1 to TRBJ2-1; either TRBD1 or TRBD2 may fit D (5 bases each). Germline V gives CDR1 MGHRA, CDR2 YSYEKL. The CDR3 sequence is 14 residues long. Trimming shortened V by 4 bases and J by 8 bases, and 15 bases separated the two germline ends. The chain's CDR3 is CASSLGPEGHEQFF. The CDR3 DNA is TGCGCCAGCAGCCTGGGCCCCGAGGGACATGAGCAGTTCTTC.

There are many counts of this clonotype. The gene calls are TRBV4-2 and TRBJ2-5; D is uncertain. Trimming took off 0 bases at V and 5 bases at J, with 16 bases between the two ends. The germline V gene has CDR1 LGHNA and CDR2 YNFKEQ. This CDR3 has 16 amino acids. The CDR3: CASSQDLTVLIETQYF. Written as DNA, the CDR3 is TGTGCCAGCAGCCAAGATCTAACCGTACTGATTGAGACCCAGTACTTC.

J is TRBJ2-3 and V is TRBV20-1; TRBD2 is a possible D gene (6 bases). This CDR3 is built from 13 residues. Trimming removed 6 bases at V and 2 bases at J, with 12 bases between. CDR1 DFQATT and CDR2 SNEGSKA come from the germline V gene (reference sequence). The CDR3 DNA sequence: TGCAGTGCCCCCGGGGAGGTCACAGATACGCAGTATTTT. This encodes CSAPGEVTDTQYF.

A single count supports this clonotype. Compared with germline, one end of the junction differs, possibly owing to a read error. The CDR3 nucleotides are TGTGCCAGCAGCTTACAGGGGGCAGCGGGTGGCTACACCTTC. Its translation: CASSLQGAAGGYTF. This rearrangement joins TRBV10-1 to TRBJ1-2; 9 bases fit TRBD1. CDR3 size: 14 residues. Germline CDR1 WNHNN, CDR2 SYGVQD (reference sequence).

This clonotype was seen only once. CDR3 bases: TGTGCCATCAGTGAGCCCGCTGGCATAGGGAAATATCGAGGCTACACCTTC. It specifies CAISEPAGIGKYRGYTF. V gene TRBV10-3 combines with J gene TRBJ1-2; the D is unclear. V was shortened by 2 bases and J by 8 bases, with 24 bases between the two germline ends. CDR1 and CDR2 (germline): ENHRY, SYGVKD. This CDR3 comprises 17 residues.

The chain uses TRBV24-1 and TRBJ2-5; TRBD1 agrees at 9 bases. Germline-derived CDR1 and CDR2 are KGHDR and SFDVKD. Trimming removed 4 bases from V and 5 bases from J; junction bases left unmatched: 7. This CDR3 contains 15 residues. The CDR3 sequence: CATSEEQGAFETQYF. The CDR3 DNA is TGTGCCACCAGTGAAGAACAGGGGGCGTTTGAGACCCAGTACTTC.

Ten or more counts support this clonotype. The genes are TRBV27 and TRBJ1-6, with D perhaps matching TRBD1 (5 bases). Germline-derived CDR1 and CDR2 are MNHEY and SMNVEV (reference sequence). Trimming cost V 6 bases and J 5 bases, with 11 bases left between them. CDR3 length: 14 amino acids. The CDR3 nucleotides are TGTGCCAGCAGCGGGGGGACTAATAATTCACCCCTCCACTTT. Residues: CASSGGTNNSPLHF.

The rearrangement links TRBV20-1 to TRBJ1-4; D may be TRBD1 (5 bases). Deletions cut 6 bases from V and 7 bases from J, with 21 bases between. The CDR3 is made up of 15 amino acids. Germline loops: CDR1 DFQATT, CDR2 SNEGSKA (reference sequence). CDR3 region: CSARTSGDGSEKLFF. The CDR3 DNA sequence: TGCAGTGCAAGGACTAGCGGGGACGGGAGTGAAAAACTGTTTTTT.

The chain links TRBV27 to TRBJ1-5; D not resolved. Trimming removed 5 bases from V and 3 bases from J, with 11 bases in between. This CDR3 region has 14 residues. Germline V gene lookup returns CDR1 MNHEY and CDR2 SMNVEV (reference sequence). CDR3 sequence reads: CASSLNAINQPQHF. CDR3 sequence (DNA): TGTGCCAGCAGTCTCAATGCGATCAATCAGCCCCAGCATTTT.

The chain couples TRBV9 to TRBJ1-2; 11 positions match TRBD1. The CDR3 is made up of 16 amino acids. CDR1 and CDR2 from the germline V gene are SGDLS and YYNGEE. The junction had 8 bases not matched to a gene; V was cut back by 0 bases and J by 7 bases. This CDR3 is CASSVVSEDRGPGYTF. The CDR3 region has the DNA TGTGCCAGCAGCGTAGTATCCGAGGACAGGGGGCCTGGCTACACCTTC.

This clonotype has a single count. The CDR3 DNA reads as TGTGCCAGTACCTTTACCCCGACAGGGCAAACCGGCTACACCTTC. Translated: CASTFTPTGQTGYTF. The chain recombines TRBV19 with TRBJ1-2, with 7 bases fitting TRBD1. The V gene's germline CDR1 is LNHDA and CDR2 SQIVND (reference sequence). The CDR3 contains 15 residues. V shed 7 bases and J 8 bases; nucleotides not matched to a gene: 16.